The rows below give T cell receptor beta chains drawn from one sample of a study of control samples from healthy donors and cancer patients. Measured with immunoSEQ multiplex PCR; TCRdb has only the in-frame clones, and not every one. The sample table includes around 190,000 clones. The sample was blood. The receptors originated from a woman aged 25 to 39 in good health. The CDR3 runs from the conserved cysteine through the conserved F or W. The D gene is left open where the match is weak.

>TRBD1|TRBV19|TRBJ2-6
TGTGCCAGTAGTGCCCCGGGACAGGGGGTCCCTGGGGCCAACGTCCTGACTTTC
CASSAPGQGVPGANVLTF
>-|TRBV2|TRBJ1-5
TGTGCCAGCAGTGAAACAGGTTACAATCAGCCCCAGCATTTT
CASSETGYNQPQHF
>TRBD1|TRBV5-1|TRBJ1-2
TGCGCCAGCAGCTCCGAGACAGGGATATTGCAGGGCTACACCTTC
CASSSETGILQGYTF
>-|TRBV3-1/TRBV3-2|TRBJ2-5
TGTGCCAGCAGCCAGAGCAGTCAAGAGACCCAGTACTTC
CASSQSSQETQYF
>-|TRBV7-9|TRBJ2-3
TGTGCCAGCAGCTTAGTCAGGGGGGGCCAGGATACGCAGTATTTT
CASSLVRGGQDTQYF
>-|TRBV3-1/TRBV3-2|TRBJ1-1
TGTGCCAGCAGCCAAGACACCGGACATTACACTGAAGCTTTCTTT
CASSQDTGHYTEAFF
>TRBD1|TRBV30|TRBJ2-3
TGTGCCTGGGGACCCGGACAGGACCTCTCCGCAGATACGCAGTATTTT
CAWGPGQDLSADTQYF
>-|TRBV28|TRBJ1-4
TGTGCCAGCAGTCCCACCCTGATGAGGGCCCTAAATGAAAAACTGTTTTTT
CASSPTLMRALNEKLFF
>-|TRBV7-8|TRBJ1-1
TGTGCCAGTAGGGCAGGGAAGAACACTGAAGCTTTCTTT
CASRAGKNTEAFF
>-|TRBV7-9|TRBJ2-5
TGTGCCAGCGAAATCAGGGGGGAAGAGACCCAGTACTTC
CASEIRGEETQYF
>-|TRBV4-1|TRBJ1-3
TGCGCCAGCAGCCCGGGTGGCAGGGCACGGGGAAACACCATATATTTT
CASSPGGRARGNTIYF
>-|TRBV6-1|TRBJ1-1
TGTGCCAGCAGTGAACAGGCAGGAGCTTTCTTT
CASSEQAGAFF